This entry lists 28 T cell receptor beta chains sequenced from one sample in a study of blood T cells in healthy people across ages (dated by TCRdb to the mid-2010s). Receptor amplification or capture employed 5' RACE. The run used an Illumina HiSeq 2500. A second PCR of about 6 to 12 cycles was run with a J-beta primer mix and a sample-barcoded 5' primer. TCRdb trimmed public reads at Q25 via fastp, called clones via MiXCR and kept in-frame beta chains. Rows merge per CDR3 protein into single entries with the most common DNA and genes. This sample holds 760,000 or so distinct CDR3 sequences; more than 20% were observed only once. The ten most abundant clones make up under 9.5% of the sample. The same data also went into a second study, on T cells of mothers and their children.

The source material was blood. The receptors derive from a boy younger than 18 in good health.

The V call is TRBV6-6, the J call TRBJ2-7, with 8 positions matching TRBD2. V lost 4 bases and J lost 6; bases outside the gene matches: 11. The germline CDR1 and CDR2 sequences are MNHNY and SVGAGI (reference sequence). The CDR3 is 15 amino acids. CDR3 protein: CASSLSREGSSEQYF. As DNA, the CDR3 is TGTGCCAGCAGTTTAAGCCGGGAGGGTTCCAGCGAGCAGTACTTC.

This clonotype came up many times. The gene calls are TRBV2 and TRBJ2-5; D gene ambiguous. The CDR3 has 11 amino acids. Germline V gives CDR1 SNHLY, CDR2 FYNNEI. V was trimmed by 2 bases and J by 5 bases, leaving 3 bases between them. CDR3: CASSERETQYF. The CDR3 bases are TGTGCCAGCAGTGAACGGGAGACCCAGTACTTC.

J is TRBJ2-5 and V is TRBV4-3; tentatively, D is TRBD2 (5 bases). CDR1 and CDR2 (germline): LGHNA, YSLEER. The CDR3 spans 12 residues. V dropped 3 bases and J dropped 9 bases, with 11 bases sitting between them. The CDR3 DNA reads TGCGCCAGCAGCCATGGACCGGAGGCCCAGTACTTC. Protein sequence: CASSHGPEAQYF.

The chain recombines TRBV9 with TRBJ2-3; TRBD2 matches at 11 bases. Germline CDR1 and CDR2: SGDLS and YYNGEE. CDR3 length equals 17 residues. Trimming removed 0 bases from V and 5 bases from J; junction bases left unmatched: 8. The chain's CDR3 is CASSVDQGLAGGDTQYF. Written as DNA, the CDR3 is TGTGCCAGCAGCGTAGACCAGGGGCTAGCGGGAGGAGATACGCAGTATTTT.

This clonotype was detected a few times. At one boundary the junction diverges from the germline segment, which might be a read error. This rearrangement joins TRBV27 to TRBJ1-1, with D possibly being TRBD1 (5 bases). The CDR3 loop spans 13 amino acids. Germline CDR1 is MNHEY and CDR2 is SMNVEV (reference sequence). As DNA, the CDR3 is TGCGCCAGCAGTTTATTGGGGGGATCTGAAGCTTTCTTT. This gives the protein CASSLLGGSEAFF.

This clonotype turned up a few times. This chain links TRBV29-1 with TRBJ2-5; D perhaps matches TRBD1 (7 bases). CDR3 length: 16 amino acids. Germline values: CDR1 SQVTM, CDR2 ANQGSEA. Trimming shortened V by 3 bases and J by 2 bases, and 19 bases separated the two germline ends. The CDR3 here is CSVETSGAGGQETQYF. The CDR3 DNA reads TGCAGCGTTGAGACTTCGGGGGCAGGGGGGCAAGAGACCCAGTACTTC.

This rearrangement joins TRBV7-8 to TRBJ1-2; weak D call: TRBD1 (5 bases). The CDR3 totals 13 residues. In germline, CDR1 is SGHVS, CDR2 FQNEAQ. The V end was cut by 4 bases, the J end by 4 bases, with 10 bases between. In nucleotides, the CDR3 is TGTGCCAGCAGCTCGACAGAGATCTATGGCTACACCTTC. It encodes CASSSTEIYGYTF.

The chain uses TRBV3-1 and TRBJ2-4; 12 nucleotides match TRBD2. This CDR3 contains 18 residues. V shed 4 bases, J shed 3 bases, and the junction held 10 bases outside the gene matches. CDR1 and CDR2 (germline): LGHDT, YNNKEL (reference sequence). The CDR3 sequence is CASSPRLAGDTDKNIQYF. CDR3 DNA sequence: TGTGCCAGCAGCCCCAGACTAGCGGGAGACACGGACAAAAACATTCAGTACTTC.

DNA for the CDR3: TGTGCCAGCAGCCAAGTGTCGAGCTGGGGAGATACGCAGTATTTT. It is translated as CASSQVSSWGDTQYF. The genes are TRBV3-1 and TRBJ2-3; D is ambiguous. Trimming pared 1 base from V and 5 bases from J, leaving 13 bases between. Per the germline V gene, CDR1 is LGHDT and CDR2 is YNNKEL (reference sequence). The CDR3 sequence is 15 residues long.

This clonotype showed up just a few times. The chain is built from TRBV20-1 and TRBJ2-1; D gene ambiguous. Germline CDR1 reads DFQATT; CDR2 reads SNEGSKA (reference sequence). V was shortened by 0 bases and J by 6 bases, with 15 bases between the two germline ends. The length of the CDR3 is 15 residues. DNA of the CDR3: TGCAGTGCTAGAGACCCGCTGACTTTATTCAATGAGCAGTTCTTC. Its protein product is CSARDPLTLFNEQFF.

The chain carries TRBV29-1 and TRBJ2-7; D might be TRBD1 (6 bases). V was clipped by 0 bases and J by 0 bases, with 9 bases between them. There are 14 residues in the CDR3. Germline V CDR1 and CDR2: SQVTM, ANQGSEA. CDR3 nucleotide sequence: TGCAGCGTTGAAGAAGGGGGAAGCTCCTACGAGCAGTACTTC. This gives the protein CSVEEGGSSYEQYF.

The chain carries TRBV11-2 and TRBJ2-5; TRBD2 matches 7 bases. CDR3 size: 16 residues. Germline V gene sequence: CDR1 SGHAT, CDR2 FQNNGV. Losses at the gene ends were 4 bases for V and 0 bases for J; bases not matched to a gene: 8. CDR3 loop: CASSSGTTAYQETQYF. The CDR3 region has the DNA TGTGCCAGCAGCTCCGGGACTACCGCTTACCAAGAGACCCAGTACTTC.

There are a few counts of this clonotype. CDR3 protein: CASSLAANRVAQYF. CDR3 DNA: TGTGCCAGCAGCTTGGCAGCTAACAGGGTGGCCCAGTACTTC. The V call is TRBV5-4, the J call TRBJ2-5, with a tentative D call TRBD1 (6 bases). The V gene's germline CDR1 is SGHNT and CDR2 YYREEE (reference sequence). V was clipped by 0 bases and J by 9 bases, with 15 bases between them. The CDR3 totals 14 residues.

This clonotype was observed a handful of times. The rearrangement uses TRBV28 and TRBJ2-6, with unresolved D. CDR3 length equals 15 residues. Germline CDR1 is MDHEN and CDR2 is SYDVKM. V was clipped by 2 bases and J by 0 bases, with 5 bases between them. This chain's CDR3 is CASSLPISGANVLTF. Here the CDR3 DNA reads TGTGCCAGCAGTTTACCAATCTCTGGGGCCAACGTCCTGACTTTC.

DNA of the CDR3: TGCAGCGTCGCCCCCCGACAGGGTTGGGGCACCGAAGCTTTCTTT. Translated, it gives CSVAPRQGWGTEAFF. The chain links TRBV29-1 to TRBJ1-1; TRBD1 aligns across 7 bases. Trimming took 6 bases from V and 8 from J; bases not matched to a gene: 18. This CDR3 has 15 residues. Germline loops: CDR1 SQVTM, CDR2 ANQGSEA. Full variable domain (remainder filled in from reference TRBV29-1 and TRBJ1-1): SAVISQKPSRDICQRGTSLTIQCQVDSQVTMMFWYRQQPGQSLTLIATANQGSEATYESGFVIDKFPISRPNLTFSTLTVSNMSPEDSSIYLCSVAPRQGWGTEAFFGQGTRLTVV.

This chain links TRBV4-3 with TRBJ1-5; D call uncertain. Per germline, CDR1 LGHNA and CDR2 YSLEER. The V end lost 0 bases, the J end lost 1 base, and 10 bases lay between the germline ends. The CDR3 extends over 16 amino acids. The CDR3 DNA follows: TGCGCCAGCAGCCAAGATTATTGGCAGAGCAATCAGCCCCAGCATTTT. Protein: CASSQDYWQSNQPQHF.

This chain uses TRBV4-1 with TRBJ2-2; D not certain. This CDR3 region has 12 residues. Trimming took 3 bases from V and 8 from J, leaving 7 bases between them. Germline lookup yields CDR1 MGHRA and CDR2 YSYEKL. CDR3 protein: CASSHTSGELFF. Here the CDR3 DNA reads TGCGCCAGCAGCCATACTTCGGGGGAGCTGTTTTTT.

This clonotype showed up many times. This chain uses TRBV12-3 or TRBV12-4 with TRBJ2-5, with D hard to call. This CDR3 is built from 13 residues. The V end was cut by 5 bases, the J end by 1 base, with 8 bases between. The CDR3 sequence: CASSTDSQETQYF. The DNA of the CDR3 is TGTGCCAGCAGTACCGACTCCCAAGAGACCCAGTACTTC.

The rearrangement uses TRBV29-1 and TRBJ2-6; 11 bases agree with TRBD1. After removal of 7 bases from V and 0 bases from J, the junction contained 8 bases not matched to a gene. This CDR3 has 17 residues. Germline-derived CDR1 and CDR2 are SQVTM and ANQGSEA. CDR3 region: CSADAGTGGSGANVLTF. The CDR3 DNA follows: TGCAGCGCCGATGCGGGGACAGGGGGCTCTGGGGCCAACGTCCTGACTTTC.

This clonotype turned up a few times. The CDR3 DNA follows: TGCAGTGCTCCGACCCGACAGAAAGCCTACAATGAGCAGTTCTTC. It is translated as CSAPTRQKAYNEQFF. The chain couples TRBV20-1 to TRBJ2-1; tentative D call: TRBD1 (5 bases). Germline lookup yields CDR1 DFQATT and CDR2 SNEGSKA (reference sequence). Trimming removed 5 bases at V and 2 bases at J, with 16 bases between. The CDR3 is 15 amino acids.

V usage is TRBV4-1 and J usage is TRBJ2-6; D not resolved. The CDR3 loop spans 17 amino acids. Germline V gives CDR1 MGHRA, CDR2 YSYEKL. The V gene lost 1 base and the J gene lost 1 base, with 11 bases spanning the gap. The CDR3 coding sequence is TGCGCCAGCAGCCAAGTATCGCCCCCGTCTGGGGCCAACGTCCTGACTTTC. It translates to CASSQVSPPSGANVLTF.

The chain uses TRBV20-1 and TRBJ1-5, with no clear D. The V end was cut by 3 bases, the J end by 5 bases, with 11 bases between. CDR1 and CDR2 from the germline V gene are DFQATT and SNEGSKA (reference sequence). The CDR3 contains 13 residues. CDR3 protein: CSASGTADQPQHF. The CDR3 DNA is TGCAGTGCTAGTGGAACAGCGGATCAGCCCCAGCATTTT.

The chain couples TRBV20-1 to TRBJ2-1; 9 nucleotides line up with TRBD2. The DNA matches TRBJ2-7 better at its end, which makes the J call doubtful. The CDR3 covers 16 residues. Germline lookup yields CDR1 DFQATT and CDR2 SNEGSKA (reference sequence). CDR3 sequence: CSAILAGAPFLYEQYF. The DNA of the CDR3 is TGCAGTGCTATTTTAGCGGGGGCCCCCTTTCTCTACGAGCAGTACTTC.

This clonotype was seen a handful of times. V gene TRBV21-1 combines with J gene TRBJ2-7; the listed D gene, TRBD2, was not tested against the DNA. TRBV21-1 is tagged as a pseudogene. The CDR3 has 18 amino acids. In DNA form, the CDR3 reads TGTGCCAGCAGCCATCCTCTGTTACTAGCGGGAGGGGGCCACGAGCAGTACTTC. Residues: CASSHPLLLAGGGHEQYF.

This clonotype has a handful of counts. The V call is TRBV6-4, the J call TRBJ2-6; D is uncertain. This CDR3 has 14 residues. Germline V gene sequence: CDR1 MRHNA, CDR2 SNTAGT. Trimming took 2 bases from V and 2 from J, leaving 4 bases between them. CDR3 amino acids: CASSDMPGANVLTF. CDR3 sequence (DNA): TGTGCCAGCAGTGACATGCCTGGGGCCAACGTCCTGACTTTC.

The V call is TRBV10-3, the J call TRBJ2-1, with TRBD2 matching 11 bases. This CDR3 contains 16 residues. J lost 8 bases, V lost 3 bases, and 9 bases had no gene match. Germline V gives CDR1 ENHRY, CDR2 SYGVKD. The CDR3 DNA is TGTGCCATCAGTGAAACTTGGCTAGCGGGGGGCTATGAGCAGTTCTTC. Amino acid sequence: CAISETWLAGGYEQFF.

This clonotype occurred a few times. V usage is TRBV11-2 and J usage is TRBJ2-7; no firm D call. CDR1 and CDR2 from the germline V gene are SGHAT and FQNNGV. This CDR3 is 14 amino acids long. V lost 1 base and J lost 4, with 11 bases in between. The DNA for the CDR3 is TGTGCCAGCAGCTTAGGATTATGGATTTACGAGCAGTACTTC. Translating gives CASSLGLWIYEQYF.

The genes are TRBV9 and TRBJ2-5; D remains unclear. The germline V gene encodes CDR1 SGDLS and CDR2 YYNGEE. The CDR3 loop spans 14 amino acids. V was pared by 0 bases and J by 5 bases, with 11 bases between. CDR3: CASSVEPHPETQYF. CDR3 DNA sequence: TGTGCCAGCAGCGTAGAACCCCACCCGGAGACCCAGTACTTC.